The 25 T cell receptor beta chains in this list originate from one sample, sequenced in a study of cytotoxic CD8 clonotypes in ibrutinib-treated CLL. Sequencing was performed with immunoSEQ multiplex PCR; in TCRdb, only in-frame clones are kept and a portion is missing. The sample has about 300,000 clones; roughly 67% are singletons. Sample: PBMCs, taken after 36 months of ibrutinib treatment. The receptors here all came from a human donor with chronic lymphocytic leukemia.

Here the CDR3 DNA reads TGTGCCAGCAGCGTAGTCCCCGTTCCAGGCTCTGGAAACACCATATATTTT. Protein sequence: CASSVVPVPGSGNTIYF. The chain carries TRBV9 and TRBJ1-3; no definite D call. The CDR3 extends over 17 amino acids. Germline V lookup: CDR1 SGDLS, CDR2 YYNGEE. Trimming removed 0 bases from V and 0 bases from J, with 13 bases in between.

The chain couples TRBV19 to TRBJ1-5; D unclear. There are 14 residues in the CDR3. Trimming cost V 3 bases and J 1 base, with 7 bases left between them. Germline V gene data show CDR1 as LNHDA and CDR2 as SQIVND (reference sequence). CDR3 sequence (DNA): TGTGCCAGTAGTATTGGGGAAAGCAATCAGCCCCAGCATTTT. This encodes CASSIGESNQPQHF.

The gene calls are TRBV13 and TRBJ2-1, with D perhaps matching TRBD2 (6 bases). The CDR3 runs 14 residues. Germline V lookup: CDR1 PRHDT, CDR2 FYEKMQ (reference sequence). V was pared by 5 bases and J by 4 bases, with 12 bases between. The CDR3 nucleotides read TGTGCCAGCAGCCCCCGCGGGGCTTACAATGAGCAGTTCTTC. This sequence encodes CASSPRGAYNEQFF.

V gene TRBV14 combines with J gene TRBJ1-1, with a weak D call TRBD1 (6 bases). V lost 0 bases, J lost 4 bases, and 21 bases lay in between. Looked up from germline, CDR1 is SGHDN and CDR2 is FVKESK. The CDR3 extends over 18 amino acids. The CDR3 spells CASSQEVGVGGGSTEAFF. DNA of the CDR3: TGTGCCAGCAGCCAAGAAGTAGGGGTCGGAGGGGGAAGCACTGAAGCTTTCTTT.

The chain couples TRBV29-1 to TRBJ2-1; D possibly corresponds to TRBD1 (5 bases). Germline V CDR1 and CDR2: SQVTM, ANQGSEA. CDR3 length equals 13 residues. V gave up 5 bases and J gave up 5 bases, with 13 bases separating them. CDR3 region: CSVSPQVDNEQFF. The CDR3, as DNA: TGCAGCGTTTCTCCACAGGTGGACAATGAGCAGTTCTTC.

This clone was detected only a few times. Here the CDR3 DNA reads TGTGCCAGCCTAACAGGGGGTGGTGAGCAGTTCTTC. Protein sequence: CASLTGGGEQFF. This sequence joins TRBV19 and TRBJ2-1; 8 bases agree with TRBD1. Germline V lookup: CDR1 LNHDA, CDR2 SQIVND (reference sequence). The CDR3 is made up of 12 amino acids. J lost 9 bases, V lost 9 bases, and 7 bases had no gene match.

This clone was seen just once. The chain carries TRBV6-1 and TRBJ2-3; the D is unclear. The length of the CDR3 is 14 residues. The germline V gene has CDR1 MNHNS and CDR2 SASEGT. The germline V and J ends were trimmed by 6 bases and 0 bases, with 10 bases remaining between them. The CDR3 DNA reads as TGTGCCAGCAGAACGCACTATAGCACAGATACGCAGTATTTT. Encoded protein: CASRTHYSTDTQYF.

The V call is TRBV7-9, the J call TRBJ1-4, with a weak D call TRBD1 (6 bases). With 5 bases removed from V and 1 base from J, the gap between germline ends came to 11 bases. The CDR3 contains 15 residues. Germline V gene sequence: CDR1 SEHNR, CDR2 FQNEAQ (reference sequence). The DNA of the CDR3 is TGTGCCAGCAGCCTGGGGGCGGGAACTAATGAAAAACTGTTTTTT. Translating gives CASSLGAGTNEKLFF. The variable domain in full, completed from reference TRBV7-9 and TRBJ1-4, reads DTGVSQNPRHKITKRGQNVTFRCDPISEHNRLYWYRQTLGQGPEFLTYFQNEAQLEKSRLLSDRFSAERPKGSFSTLEIQRTEQGDSAMYLCASSLGAGTNEKLFFGSGTQLSVL.

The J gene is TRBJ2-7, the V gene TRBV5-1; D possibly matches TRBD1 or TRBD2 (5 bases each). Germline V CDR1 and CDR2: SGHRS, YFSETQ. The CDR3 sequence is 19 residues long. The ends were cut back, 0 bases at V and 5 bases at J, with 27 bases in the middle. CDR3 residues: CASSLGLWVGRSSVDEQYF. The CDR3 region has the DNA TGCGCCAGCAGCTTGGGTTTGTGGGTGGGGCGAAGTAGCGTGGACGAGCAGTACTTC.

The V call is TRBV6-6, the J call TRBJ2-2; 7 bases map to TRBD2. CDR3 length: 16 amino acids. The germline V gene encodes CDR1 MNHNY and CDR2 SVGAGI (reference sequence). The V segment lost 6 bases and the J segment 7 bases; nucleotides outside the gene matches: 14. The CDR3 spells CASSSNRRLASGELFF. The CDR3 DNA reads TGTGCCAGCAGCAGCAACAGGAGACTAGCTAGCGGGGAGCTGTTTTTT.

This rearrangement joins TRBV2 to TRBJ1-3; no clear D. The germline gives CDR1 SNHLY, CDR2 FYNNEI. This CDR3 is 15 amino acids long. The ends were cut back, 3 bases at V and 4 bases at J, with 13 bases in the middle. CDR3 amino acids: CASSDHKAAGNTIYF. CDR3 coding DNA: TGTGCCAGCAGTGACCATAAGGCAGCCGGAAACACCATATATTTT.

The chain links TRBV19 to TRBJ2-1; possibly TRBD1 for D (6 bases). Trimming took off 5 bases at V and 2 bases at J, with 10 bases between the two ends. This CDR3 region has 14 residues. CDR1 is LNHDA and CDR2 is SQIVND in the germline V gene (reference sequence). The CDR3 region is CASSRDITYNEQFF. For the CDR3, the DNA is TGTGCCAGTAGTCGGGACATTACCTACAATGAGCAGTTCTTC.

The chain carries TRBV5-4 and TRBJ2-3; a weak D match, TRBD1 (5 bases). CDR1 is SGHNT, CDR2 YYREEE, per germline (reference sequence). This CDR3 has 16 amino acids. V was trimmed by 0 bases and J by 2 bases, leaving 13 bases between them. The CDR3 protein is CASSLERGLTTDTQYF. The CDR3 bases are TGTGCCAGCAGCTTGGAAAGGGGTCTCACCACAGATACGCAGTATTTT.

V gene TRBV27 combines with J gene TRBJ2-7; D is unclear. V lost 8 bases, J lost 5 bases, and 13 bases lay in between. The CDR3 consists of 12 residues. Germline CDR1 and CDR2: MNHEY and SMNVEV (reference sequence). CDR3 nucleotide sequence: TGTGCCAGCGGAGAGTTTACGAACGAGCAGTACTTC. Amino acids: CASGEFTNEQYF.

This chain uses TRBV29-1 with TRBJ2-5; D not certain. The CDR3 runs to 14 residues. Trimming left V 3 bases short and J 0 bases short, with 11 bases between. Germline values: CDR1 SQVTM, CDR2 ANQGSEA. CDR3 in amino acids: CSVEEEMYQETQYF. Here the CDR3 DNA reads TGCAGCGTTGAGGAAGAAATGTACCAAGAGACCCAGTACTTC.

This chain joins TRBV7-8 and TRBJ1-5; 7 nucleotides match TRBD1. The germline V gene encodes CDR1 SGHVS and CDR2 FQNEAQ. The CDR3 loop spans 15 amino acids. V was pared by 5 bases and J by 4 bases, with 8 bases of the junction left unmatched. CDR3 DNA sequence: TGTGCCAGCAGCCCCCGGGACAGACTTAATCAGCCCCAGCATTTT. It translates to CASSPRDRLNQPQHF.

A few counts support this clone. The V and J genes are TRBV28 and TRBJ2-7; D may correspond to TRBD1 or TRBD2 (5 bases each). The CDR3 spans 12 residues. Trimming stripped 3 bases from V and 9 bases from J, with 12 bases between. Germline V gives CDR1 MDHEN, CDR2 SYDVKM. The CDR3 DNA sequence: TGTGCCAGCAGTTTCACCGGGGCCCTGCAGTACTTC. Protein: CASSFTGALQYF.

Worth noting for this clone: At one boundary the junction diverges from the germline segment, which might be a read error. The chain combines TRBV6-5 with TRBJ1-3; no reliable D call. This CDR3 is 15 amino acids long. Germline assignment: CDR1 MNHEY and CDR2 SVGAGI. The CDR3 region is CASSYRRSAGNTIYF. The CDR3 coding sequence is TGTGCCAGCAGCTACAGACGGTCCGCTGGGAACACCATATATTTT.

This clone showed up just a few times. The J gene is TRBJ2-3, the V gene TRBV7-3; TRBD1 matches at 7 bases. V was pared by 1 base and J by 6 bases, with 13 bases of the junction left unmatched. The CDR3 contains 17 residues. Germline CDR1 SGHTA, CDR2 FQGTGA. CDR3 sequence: CASSLIEGQQGSDTQYF. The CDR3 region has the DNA TGTGCCAGCAGCTTAATTGAAGGTCAACAGGGGTCGGATACGCAGTATTTT.

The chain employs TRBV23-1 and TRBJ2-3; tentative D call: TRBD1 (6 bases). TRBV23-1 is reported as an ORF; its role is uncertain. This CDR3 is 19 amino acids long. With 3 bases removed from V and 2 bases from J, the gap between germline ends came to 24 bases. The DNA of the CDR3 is TGCGCCAGCAGTCAGGACCCCGGGACATCGGCCGCCCACACAGATACGCAGTATTTT. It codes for CASSQDPGTSAAHTDTQYF.

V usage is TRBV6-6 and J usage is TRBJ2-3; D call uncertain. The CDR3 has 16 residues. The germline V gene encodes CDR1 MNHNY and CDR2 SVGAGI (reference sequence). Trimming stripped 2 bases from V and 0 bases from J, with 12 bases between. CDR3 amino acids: CASSYAKGESTDTQYF. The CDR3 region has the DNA TGTGCCAGCAGTTACGCGAAGGGTGAGAGCACAGATACGCAGTATTTT.

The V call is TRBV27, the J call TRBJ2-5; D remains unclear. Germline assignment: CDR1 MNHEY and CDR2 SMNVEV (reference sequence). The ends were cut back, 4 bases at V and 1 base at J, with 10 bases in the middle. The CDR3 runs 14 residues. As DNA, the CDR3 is TGTGCCAGCAGTTCCATGGGCAGCCAAGAGACCCAGTACTTC. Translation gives CASSSMGSQETQYF.

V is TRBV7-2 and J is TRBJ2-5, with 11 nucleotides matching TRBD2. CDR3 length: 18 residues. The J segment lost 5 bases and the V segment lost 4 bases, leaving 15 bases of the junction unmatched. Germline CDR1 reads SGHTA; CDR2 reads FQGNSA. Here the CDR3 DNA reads TGTGCCAGCAGCTCCTTTGCTAGCGGGGGGCCTCGTTTCGAGACCCAGTACTTC. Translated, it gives CASSSFASGGPRFETQYF.

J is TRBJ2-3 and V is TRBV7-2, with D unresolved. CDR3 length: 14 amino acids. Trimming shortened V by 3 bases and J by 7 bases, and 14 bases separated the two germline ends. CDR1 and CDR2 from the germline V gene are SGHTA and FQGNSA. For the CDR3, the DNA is TGTGCCAGCAGCTTCGCCCCTAGGATCTATACGCAGTATTTT. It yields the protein CASSFAPRIYTQYF.

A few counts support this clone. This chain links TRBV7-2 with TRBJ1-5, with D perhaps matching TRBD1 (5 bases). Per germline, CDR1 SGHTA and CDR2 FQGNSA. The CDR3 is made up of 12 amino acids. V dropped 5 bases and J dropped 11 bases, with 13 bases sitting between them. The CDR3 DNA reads TGTGCCAGCAGCAACCGGGGGGGGACCCAGCATTTT. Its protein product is CASSNRGGTQHF.